This T cell receptor (beta chain) appears in the sequencing data of a study of Ad26.COV2.S vaccination and SARS-CoV-2 variants. Remarks on this clone: Its matching antigen is unknown.

Profiled with immunoSEQ multiplex PCR; TCRdb holds only in-frame clones, not every one. The sample yields roughly 180,000 clones, around nine tenths seen once. Study-level points and caveats: Placebo recipients had lower spike-specific TCR breadth than vaccine recipients. Total T cell responses may have been underestimated by the TCR breadth and depth analyses. A substantial breadth of spike-specific CD8+ and CD4+ T cell responses after vaccination has been reported. Researchers reported similar non-spike TCR breadth in vaccine and placebo recipients.

Losses at the gene ends were 7 bases for V and 7 bases for J; bases not matched to a gene: 8. The CDR3 totals 14 residues. Germline CDR1 LNHDA, CDR2 SQIVND (reference sequence). The sample in question was peripheral blood, obtained after recovery from COVID-19. The chain couples TRBV19 to TRBJ2-1, with TRBD2 identical over 9 bases. This sequence was found in a human donor who had recovered from COVID-19. The chain's CDR3 is CASKGSGGRNEQFF. In DNA, the CDR3 is TGTGCCAGTAAGGGCAGCGGGGGGCGGAATGAGCAGTTCTTC.